A single sample is the source of the 17 T cell receptor beta chains below, sequenced in a study of blood T cell repertoires in COVID-19. The method was immunoSEQ multiplex PCR; TCRdb's version includes in-frame clones alone and lacks a portion of them. The sample comprises about 130,000 clones, roughly 80% of which are singletons, and 16% rests with the top ten. The specimen was peripheral blood. The receptors stem from a woman between 45 and 65 years old with acute or convalescent COVID-19.

The chain joins TRBV5-1 to TRBJ1-1, with 12 bases aligning to TRBD1. CDR1 is SGHRS and CDR2 is YFSETQ in the germline V gene. V lost 0 bases to trimming and J lost 4 bases; unmatched junction nucleotides: 7. There are 17 residues in the CDR3. CDR3 nucleotide sequence: TGCGCCAGCAGCTTGGCGGGACAGGGGGCCGGAAGCACTGAAGCTTTCTTT. It codes for CASSLAGQGAGSTEAFF.

The rearrangement links TRBV20-1 to TRBJ1-2; TRBD1 aligns across 8 bases. J was trimmed by 8 bases and V by 6 bases; bases with no gene match: 5. This CDR3 is built from 11 residues. Looked up from germline, CDR1 is DFQATT and CDR2 is SNEGSKA (reference sequence). The CDR3 DNA follows: TGCAGTGCCGGACAGGGACTAGGCTACACCTTC. It specifies CSAGQGLGYTF.

This clone was detected only a few times. The J gene is TRBJ2-3, the V gene TRBV5-1; D perhaps matches TRBD1 (5 bases). Trimming cost V 1 base and J 4 bases, with 7 bases left between them. Germline values: CDR1 SGHRS, CDR2 YFSETQ. The CDR3 loop spans 13 amino acids. In nucleotides, the CDR3 is TGCGCCAGCAGCTTGAAAGGGGCAGATACGCAGTATTTT. This translates into CASSLKGADTQYF.

With regard to this clone: The same CDR3 is also encoded by other DNA sequences in this sample. V and J are TRBV5-1 and TRBJ1-1; D might be TRBD1 (6 bases). The length of the CDR3 is 15 residues. V was cut by 0 bases and J by 2 bases, with 11 bases left in between. Germline loops: CDR1 SGHRS, CDR2 YFSETQ. In DNA, the CDR3 is TGCGCCAGCAGCTTGGAGGGGGTCGGTAACACTGAAGCTTTCTTT. As protein: CASSLEGVGNTEAFF. Combining the CDR3 with reference TRBV5-1 and TRBJ1-1 gives the whole variable domain KAGVTQTPRYLIKTRGQQVTLSCSPISGHRSVSWYQQTPGQGLQFLFEYFSETQRNKGNFPGRFSGRQFSNSRSEMNVSTLELGDSALYLCASSLEGVGNTEAFFGQGTRLTVV.

The rearrangement uses TRBV19 and TRBJ1-6, with 8 bases matching TRBD1. Germline CDR1 reads LNHDA; CDR2 reads SQIVND (reference sequence). This CDR3 spans 15 amino acids. V was clipped by 8 bases and J by 7 bases; unmatched bases: 10. CDR3 loop: CASWDMTGVNSPLHF. The CDR3 DNA sequence: TGTGCCAGTTGGGATATGACAGGGGTCAATTCACCCCTCCACTTT.

This chain connects TRBV9 to TRBJ2-5, with D perhaps matching TRBD2 (5 bases). CDR1 and CDR2 (germline): SGDLS, YYNGEE. This CDR3 contains 13 residues. V was trimmed by 1 base and J by 5 bases, leaving 9 bases between them. The CDR3 DNA sequence: TGTGCCAGCAGCGTAAATACGGGGGAGACCCAGTACTTC. Its protein product is CASSVNTGETQYF. Supplemented by reference TRBV9 and TRBJ2-5, the full variable domain reads DSGVTQTPKHLITATGQRVTLRCSPRSGDLSVYWYQQSLDQGLQFLIQYYNGEERAKGNILERFSAQQFPDLHSELNLSSLELGDSALYFCASSVNTGETQYFGPGTRLLVL.

The V and J genes are TRBV5-6 and TRBJ1-3; 10 nucleotides align to TRBD1. V gave up 1 base and J gave up 2 bases; unmatched junction bases: 9. The CDR3 spans 18 residues. Germline CDR1 is SGHDT and CDR2 is YYEEEE. Here the CDR3 reads CASSLLGQGHITGNTIYF. CDR3 bases: TGTGCCAGCAGCTTGCTGGGACAGGGGCACATTACTGGAAACACCATATATTTT. The variable domain in full, with the rest retrieved from reference TRBV5-6 and TRBJ1-3, is DAGVTQSPTHLIKTRGQQVTLRCSPKSGHDTVSWYQQALGQGPQFIFQYYEEEERQRGNFPDRFSGHQFPNYSSELNVNALLLGDSALYLCASSLLGQGHITGNTIYFGEGSWLTVV.

The chain employs TRBV5-5 and TRBJ1-2; TRBD1 is a possible D gene (6 bases). The CDR3 length is 15 residues. In germline, CDR1 is SGHKS, CDR2 YYEKEE (reference sequence). V was cut by 4 bases and J by 4 bases, with 17 bases left in between. The CDR3 region is CASSQVGTPSYGYTF. CDR3 nucleotide sequence: TGTGCCAGCAGCCAAGTCGGGACACCTAGCTATGGCTACACCTTC. The entire variable domain, with the rest obtained from reference TRBV5-5 and TRBJ1-2, is as follows: DAGVTQSPTHLIKTRGQQVTLRCSPISGHKSVSWYQQVLGQGPQFIFQYYEKEERGRGNFPDRFSARQFPNYSSELNVNALLLGDSALYLCASSQVGTPSYGYTFGSGTRLTVV.

The chain is built from TRBV5-1 and TRBJ2-5; maybe TRBD1 (5 bases). The CDR3 covers 14 residues. Germline CDR1 is SGHRS and CDR2 is YFSETQ. Trimming pared 6 bases from V and 2 bases from J, leaving 14 bases between. The CDR3 loop reads CASTSIGDQETQYF. In nucleotides, the CDR3 is TGCGCCAGCACTTCAATAGGGGATCAAGAGACCCAGTACTTC.

The rearrangement uses TRBV7-8 and TRBJ1-1, with 7 bases matching TRBD1. V trimming: 1 base; J trimming: 6 bases; junction bases outside the gene matches: 8. CDR1 and CDR2 (germline): SGHVS, FQNEAQ. The CDR3 contains 15 residues. This CDR3 reads CASSLVPGGVPEAFF. DNA for the CDR3: TGTGCCAGCAGCTTAGTGCCAGGGGGAGTCCCTGAAGCTTTCTTT.

V is TRBV9 and J is TRBJ1-5; D is ambiguous. Trimming cost V 0 bases and J 5 bases, with 6 bases left between them. The length of the CDR3 is 13 residues. From germline, CDR1 is SGDLS and CDR2 YYNGEE. CDR3 DNA: TGTGCCAGCAGCGTAGCCCCCTATCAGCCCCAGCATTTT. Its translation is CASSVAPYQPQHF.

The gene calls are TRBV30 and TRBJ2-1; 8 bases agree with TRBD2. V trimming: 0 bases; J trimming: 14 bases; junction bases outside the gene matches: 6. This CDR3 contains 12 residues. Germline loops: CDR1 GTSNPN, CDR2 SVGIG (reference sequence). In DNA, the CDR3 is TGTGCCTGGAGTGTACGGGGGGGGCCGGAGTTCTTC. Translated, it gives CAWSVRGGPEFF.

V usage is TRBV3-1 (or the pseudogene TRBV3-2) and J usage is TRBJ1-3; D unresolved. This CDR3 is built from 15 residues. V shed 3 bases and J shed 2 bases, with 11 bases lying between them. From germline, CDR1 is LGHDT and CDR2 YNNKEL (reference sequence). The CDR3 bases are TGTGCCAGCAGCCACTTACAGTCCCCTGGAAACACCATATATTTT. This gives the protein CASSHLQSPGNTIYF.

The chain is built from TRBV1 and TRBJ1-6. TRBV1 is noted as a pseudogene. The CDR3 contains 22 residues. In nucleotides, the CDR3 is TGCACCAGCAGCCAAGATTGTAAGGCACGGACTCCCGTGCGCTCCTATAATTCACCCCTCCACTTT. This codes for CTSSQDCKARTPVRSYNSPLHF.

This sequence joins TRBV5-4 and TRBJ2-1, with 8 nucleotides matching TRBD1. The junction had 17 bases not matched to a gene; V was cut back by 2 bases and J by 10 bases. The CDR3 spans 17 residues. The germline CDR1 and CDR2 sequences are SGHNT and YYREEE (reference sequence). The CDR3 loop reads CASSLDGTGKVLAEQFF. The DNA for the CDR3 is TGTGCCAGCAGCTTAGATGGGACAGGAAAGGTTCTGGCAGAGCAGTTCTTC.

V gene TRBV4-2 combines with J gene TRBJ2-2; TRBD2 aligns across 9 bases. V lost 1 base to trimming and J lost 0 bases; unmatched junction nucleotides: 3. Germline V CDR1 and CDR2: LGHNA, YNFKEQ. CDR3 length: 17 residues. The CDR3 here is CASSQVVAGANTGELFF. In DNA form, the CDR3 reads TGTGCCAGCAGCCAAGTAGTAGCGGGGGCGAACACCGGGGAGCTGTTTTTT.

The V gene is TRBV18, the J gene TRBJ2-4; weak D call: TRBD1 (6 bases). Trimming took 6 bases from V and 6 from J, leaving 12 bases between them. CDR1 and CDR2 (germline): KGHSH, LQKENI. The CDR3 is 13 residues long. CDR3 in amino acids: CASSADSRNIQYF. The CDR3 DNA follows: TGTGCCAGCTCCGCGGACAGTCGAAACATTCAGTACTTC.